These 25 T cell receptor beta chains came from one sample sequenced in a study of regulatory T cells in long-lasting Graves disease. Arm-PCR with iRepertoire HTBI primers amplified the CDR3 regions for these TCR beta libraries. TCRdb re-analysed the multiplex PCR reads in MiXCR, keeping a single row per CDR3 protein. The table records more than 450,000 distinct CDR3 sequences, around 12% of them present only once. Time point here: newly diagnosed GD, antithyroid drugs for less than 3 months. The TCR library was made from RNA that had been extracted from PBMCs in TRIzol. In addition, the sample was reused for a study of T cells in Graves' hyperthyroidism and ophthalmopathy.

This material consisted of peripheral blood mononuclear cells (PBMCs), taken at new diagnosis, from a patient treated with antithyroid drugs. The source of these receptors is a woman aged 25 to 39 with Graves disease.

This clonotype showed up many times. The chain employs TRBV24-1 and TRBJ2-3, with TRBD2 matching over 13 bases. This CDR3 has 18 residues. The germline CDR1 and CDR2 sequences are KGHDR and SFDVKD. Trimming took 2 bases from V and 4 from J; bases not matched to a gene: 8. CDR3 in DNA: TGTGCCACCAGTGATTCCGGGACTAGCGGGACCCTCCCAGATACGCAGTATTTT. Translated: CATSDSGTSGTLPDTQYF.

The sample holds many counts of this clonotype. V is TRBV2 and J is TRBJ2-1; 7 nucleotides match TRBD2. This CDR3 comprises 16 residues. Germline V gene lookup returns CDR1 SNHLY and CDR2 FYNNEI. The V gene end was trimmed by 4 bases and the J gene end by 0 bases; junction bases not matched to a gene: 6. CDR3 sequence: CASSARGGSSYNEQFF. DNA for the CDR3: TGTGCCAGCAGTGCACGTGGCGGGAGCTCCTACAATGAGCAGTTCTTC.

V is TRBV24-1 and J is TRBJ1-2; unclear D gene. Per germline, CDR1 KGHDR and CDR2 SFDVKD. CDR3 length: 14 residues. V lost 3 bases to trimming and J lost 11 bases, with 18 bases between them. The CDR3 region has the DNA TGTGCCACCAGTGATATGACCCGAGGAGGCTTATACACCTTC. Protein product: CATSDMTRGGLYTF.

This clonotype was detected ten times or more. This chain joins TRBV7-8 and TRBJ2-5; 14 bases map to TRBD2. V dropped 0 bases and J dropped 7; count of bases not matched to a gene: 4. Germline-derived CDR1 and CDR2 are SGHVS and FQNEAQ. CDR3 length: 16 residues. CDR3 nucleotides: TGTGCCAGCAGCTTAGCGCTTGGGACTAGCGGGGGGACCCAGTACTTC. It is translated as CASSLALGTSGGTQYF. The variable domain in full, with the rest retrieved from reference TRBV7-8 and TRBJ2-5, is GAGVSQSPRYKVAKRGQDVALRCDPISGHVSLFWYQQALGQGPEFLTYFQNEAQLDKSGLPSDRFFAERPEGSVSTLKIQRTQQEDSAVYLCASSLALGTSGGTQYFGPGTRLLVL.

Many counts were recorded for this clonotype. J is TRBJ2-5 and V is TRBV19, with D possibly TRBD2 on 5 matching bases. V was cut by 2 bases and J by 3 bases, with 7 bases left in between. Germline-derived CDR1 and CDR2 are LNHDA and SQIVND (reference sequence). The CDR3 is 13 residues long. The CDR3: CASSIFGEETQYF. In DNA form, the CDR3 reads TGTGCCAGTAGTATATTCGGGGAAGAGACCCAGTACTTC. Based on the CDR3 plus reference TRBV19 and TRBJ2-5, the full variable domain is DGGITQSPKYLFRKEGQNVTLSCEQNLNHDAMYWYRQDPGQGLRLIYYSQIVNDFQKGDIAEGYSVSREKKESFPLTVTSAQKNPTAFYLCASSIFGEETQYFGPGTRLLVL.

This clonotype has a handful of counts. The V gene is TRBV10-3, the J gene TRBJ1-1, with TRBD1 matching 9 bases. There are 16 residues in the CDR3. Looked up from germline, CDR1 is ENHRY and CDR2 is SYGVKD. With 4 bases clipped from V and 1 base from J, the junction kept 7 bases outside the gene matches. As DNA, the CDR3 is TGTGCCATCAGTGCCAAGGACAGGGGCCGGAACACTGAAGCTTTCTTT. Its translation is CAISAKDRGRNTEAFF.

For this clonotype: The junction departs from the called germline gene at one end, perhaps through a read error. V is TRBV3-1 and J is TRBJ2-1; TRBD2 aligns across 13 bases. The CDR3 has 16 residues. Germline V gene data show CDR1 as LGHDT and CDR2 as YNNKEL (reference sequence). Written as DNA, the CDR3 is TGTGCCAGCAGCCCAGGGACTAGCGGGACCTACAATCAGCAGTTCTTC. It specifies CASSPGTSGTYNQQFF.

This clonotype was seen many times. The V call is TRBV11-2, the J call TRBJ2-1; 7 nucleotides line up with TRBD1. This CDR3 has 18 amino acids. V lost 4 bases to trimming and J lost 2 bases; unmatched junction nucleotides: 14. The germline gives CDR1 SGHAT, CDR2 FQNNGV. The CDR3 is CASSSFKGQVITYNEQFF. The CDR3 DNA sequence: TGTGCCAGCAGCTCCTTTAAAGGACAGGTGATTACCTACAATGAGCAGTTCTTC.

The J gene is TRBJ2-2, the V gene TRBV6-1; TRBD2 might be the D (5 bases). Per germline, CDR1 MNHNS and CDR2 SASEGT. Trimming cost V 6 bases and J 0 bases, with 8 bases left between them. The CDR3 totals 14 residues. The CDR3 is CASRTLANTGELFF. CDR3 nucleotides: TGTGCCAGCAGGACACTAGCGAACACCGGGGAGCTGTTTTTT.

This clonotype was found many times. The chain joins TRBV19 to TRBJ2-7; D might be TRBD1 (6 bases). The V gene's germline CDR1 is LNHDA and CDR2 SQIVND (reference sequence). Deletions cut 6 bases from V and 1 base from J, with 16 bases between. The CDR3 has 15 amino acids. CDR3 in amino acids: CASSLYSGQSYEQYF. CDR3 in DNA: TGTGCCAGTAGCCTCTACAGTGGACAGTCCTACGAGCAGTACTTC.

In this sample, this clonotype turned up many times. The chain couples TRBV2 to TRBJ1-5, with D possibly matching TRBD1 (5 bases). V shed 7 bases and J shed 6 bases, with 16 bases lying between them. CDR3 length: 14 residues. The germline V gene encodes CDR1 SNHLY and CDR2 FYNNEI. CDR3 residues: CASTGVRVGQPQHF. The DNA of the CDR3 is TGTGCCAGCACTGGGGTCAGGGTGGGTCAGCCCCAGCATTTT.

This clonotype has at least ten counts. The rearrangement joins TRBV6-5 to TRBJ2-7; 11 nucleotides agree with TRBD1. The CDR3 is made up of 16 amino acids. Germline V lookup: CDR1 MNHEY, CDR2 SVGAGI. Germline trimming cut 4 bases from V and 2 bases from J; bases unmatched to any gene: 7. The CDR3 protein is CASSSQDRGLPYEQYF. CDR3 in DNA: TGTGCCAGCAGTTCCCAGGACAGGGGGCTCCCCTACGAGCAGTACTTC.

This rearrangement joins TRBV19 to TRBJ1-5; D gene uncertain. The ends were cut back, 3 bases at V and 7 bases at J, with 16 bases in the middle. In germline, CDR1 is LNHDA, CDR2 SQIVND (reference sequence). The CDR3 sequence is 15 residues long. In DNA, the CDR3 is TGTGCCAGTAGTATCGGGAACGGTGTCGGCCAGCCCCAGCATTTT. Translation: CASSIGNGVGQPQHF.

This clonotype was recorded at least ten times. The CDR3 protein is CASSLRGSSYNEQFF. For the CDR3, the DNA is TGTGCCAGCAGCTTGCGCGGGAGCTCCTACAATGAGCAGTTCTTC. The chain links TRBV12-3 or TRBV12-4 to TRBJ2-1; TRBD2 matches at 7 bases. The CDR3 covers 15 residues. V lost 6 bases to trimming and J lost 0 bases; unmatched junction nucleotides: 5.

This clonotype occurred many times. This chain joins TRBV7-6 and TRBJ1-2; D is undetermined. Germline lookup yields CDR1 SGHVS and CDR2 FNYEAQ. The length of the CDR3 is 14 residues. V was pared by 1 base and J by 4 bases, with 10 bases between. The DNA of the CDR3 is TGTGCCAGCAGCTTAGATTCTGCAGTCTATGGCTACACCTTC. Protein sequence: CASSLDSAVYGYTF.

This clonotype was observed many times. The CDR3 loop reads CASSLQSGQGVNTEAFF. The CDR3 DNA follows: TGTGCCAGCAGTTTACAATCAGGGCAGGGAGTGAACACTGAAGCTTTCTTT. The rearrangement uses TRBV12-3 or TRBV12-4 and TRBJ1-1; the D gene is possibly TRBD1 (5 bases). This CDR3 is built from 17 residues. V gave up 2 bases and J gave up 0 bases, with 16 bases separating them.

The chain employs TRBV25-1 and TRBJ2-3; D may correspond to TRBD1 or TRBD2 (7 bases each). Germline V CDR1 and CDR2: MGHDK, SYGVNS. Trimming shortened V by 2 bases and J by 1 base, and 13 bases separated the two germline ends. This CDR3 has 16 residues. The CDR3 DNA is TGTGCCAGCAGTGAAAGGGGGCTAGCGGGCACAGATACGCAGTATTTT. Residues: CASSERGLAGTDTQYF.

This clonotype was recorded at least ten times. The chain is built from TRBV2 and TRBJ2-1, with 12 bases matching TRBD2. J was trimmed by 3 bases and V by 6 bases; bases with no gene match: 3. Germline assignment: CDR1 SNHLY and CDR2 FYNNEI. CDR3 length equals 15 residues. CDR3 coding DNA: TGTGCCAGCAGCCCGGGACTAGCGGGCTACAATGAGCAGTTCTTC. It yields the protein CASSPGLAGYNEQFF.

J is TRBJ2-7 and V is TRBV27, with TRBD2 matching over 8 bases. This CDR3 spans 15 amino acids. Germline CDR1 is MNHEY and CDR2 is SMNVEV (reference sequence). Trimming at V came to 5 bases and at J to 1 base, leaving 7 bases not matched to a gene. The CDR3 loop is CASSPGTRLSYEQYF. CDR3 DNA: TGTGCCAGCAGTCCCGGGACTAGGCTATCCTACGAGCAGTACTTC.

This clonotype was observed once. It is unclear where the CDR3 begins or ends on the DNA, so no DNA is shown, and the CDR3 is as TCRdb lists it. CDR3 loop: CASSVGRGSGHMKETRYF. This chain connects TRBV5-4 to TRBJ2-5; whether TRBD2, the table's D call, matches the DNA was not checked. The CDR3 is 18 amino acids long, termini counted. Germline CDR1 is SGHNT and CDR2 is YYREEE (reference sequence).

This clonotype has a count of ten or more. V and J are TRBV11-2 and TRBJ2-1; a possible D gene is TRBD1 (5 bases). Germline V gene sequence: CDR1 SGHAT, CDR2 FQNNGV. CDR3 length equals 15 residues. The germline V and J ends were trimmed by 0 bases and 4 bases, with 10 bases remaining between them. The CDR3 bases are TGTGCCAGCAGCTTAGAATGGACACCATACAATGAGCAGTTCTTC. Translation gives CASSLEWTPYNEQFF. The complete variable domain, with remaining parts taken from reference TRBV11-2 and TRBJ2-1, reads EAGVAQSPRYKIIEKRQSVAFWCNPISGHATLYWYQQILGQGPKLLIQFQNNGVVDDSQLPKDRFSAERLKGVDSTLKIQPAKLEDSAVYLCASSLEWTPYNEQFFGPGTRLTVL.

There are many counts of this clonotype. The chain couples TRBV18 to TRBJ1-2, with 7 bases that match TRBD1. The CDR3 loop spans 15 amino acids. V was pared by 4 bases and J by 2 bases, with 7 bases of the junction left unmatched. Germline assignment: CDR1 KGHSH and CDR2 LQKENI. The CDR3 DNA sequence: TGTGCCAGCTCACAAGGGGGCGACGGGAACTATGGCTACACCTTC. Translation gives CASSQGGDGNYGYTF.

This clonotype has ten or more counts. The chain carries TRBV29-1 and TRBJ2-7; 7 positions agree with TRBD1. This CDR3 contains 12 residues. Germline V gene lookup returns CDR1 SQVTM and CDR2 ANQGSEA. With V trimmed by 1 base and J by 5 bases, 2 bases remained unmatched. The CDR3 protein is CSVEGQGDEQYF. The CDR3 DNA sequence: TGCAGCGTTGAAGGGCAGGGGGACGAGCAGTACTTC.

The rearrangement joins TRBV4-1 to TRBJ2-7; 9 positions agree with TRBD2. V was clipped by 4 bases and J by 5 bases; unmatched bases: 12. Germline loops: CDR1 MGHRA, CDR2 YSYEKL. The CDR3 spans 16 residues. CDR3 protein: CASSPLRVAGVHEQYF. CDR3 coding DNA: TGCGCCAGCAGCCCCCTTAGGGTAGCGGGAGTCCACGAGCAGTACTTC.

The J gene is TRBJ1-1, the V gene TRBV7-2; 10 positions match TRBD1. From germline, CDR1 is SGHTA and CDR2 FQGNSA. The V and J ends lost 8 bases and 7 bases, in that order; junction bases with no gene match: 7. This CDR3 comprises 13 residues. CDR3 amino acids: CASSRQGAIEAFF. The DNA of the CDR3 is TGTGCCAGCTCTCGACAGGGGGCGATTGAAGCTTTCTTT. The entire variable domain, with the rest obtained from reference TRBV7-2 and TRBJ1-1, is as follows: GAGVSQSPSNKVTEKGKDVELRCDPISGHTALYWYRQSLGQGLEFLIYFQGNSAPDKSGLPSDRFSAERTGGSVSTLTIQRTQQEDSAVYLCASSRQGAIEAFFGQGTRLTVV.